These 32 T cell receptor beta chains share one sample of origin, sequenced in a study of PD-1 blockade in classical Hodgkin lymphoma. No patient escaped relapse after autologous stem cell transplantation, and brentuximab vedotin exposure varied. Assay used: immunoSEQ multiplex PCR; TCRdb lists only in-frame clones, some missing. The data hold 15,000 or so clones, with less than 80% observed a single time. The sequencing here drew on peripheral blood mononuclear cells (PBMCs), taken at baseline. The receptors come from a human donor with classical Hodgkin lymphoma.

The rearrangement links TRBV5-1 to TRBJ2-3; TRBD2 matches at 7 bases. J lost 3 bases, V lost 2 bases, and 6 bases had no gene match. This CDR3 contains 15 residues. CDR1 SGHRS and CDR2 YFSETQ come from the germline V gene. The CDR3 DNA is TGCGCCAGCAGCTTTAGCGGGCTGGGGACAGATACGCAGTATTTT. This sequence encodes CASSFSGLGTDTQYF.

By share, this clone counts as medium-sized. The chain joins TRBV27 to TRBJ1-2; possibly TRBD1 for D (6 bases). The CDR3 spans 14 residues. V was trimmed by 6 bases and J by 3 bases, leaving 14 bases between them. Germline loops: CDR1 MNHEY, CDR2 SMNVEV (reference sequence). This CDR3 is CASRKQGVDYGYTF. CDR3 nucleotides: TGTGCCAGCAGGAAACAGGGTGTGGACTATGGCTACACCTTC.

The CDR3 DNA follows: TGTGCCAGTTCCTTATTTCCTAGCGGGAGATCAGACGAGCAGTACTTC. This codes for CASSLFPSGRSDEQYF. This chain joins TRBV27 and TRBJ2-7, with TRBD2 identical over 10 bases. The length of the CDR3 is 16 residues. Germline V gives CDR1 MNHEY, CDR2 SMNVEV (reference sequence). V lost 9 bases, J lost 5 bases, and 16 bases stayed unmatched.

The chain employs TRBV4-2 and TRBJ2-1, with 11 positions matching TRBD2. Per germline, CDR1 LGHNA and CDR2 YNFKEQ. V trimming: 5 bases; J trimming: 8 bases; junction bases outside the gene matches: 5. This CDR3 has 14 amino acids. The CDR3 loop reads CASSDGTSGDEQFF. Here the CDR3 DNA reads TGTGCCAGCAGCGACGGGACTAGCGGCGATGAGCAGTTCTTC.

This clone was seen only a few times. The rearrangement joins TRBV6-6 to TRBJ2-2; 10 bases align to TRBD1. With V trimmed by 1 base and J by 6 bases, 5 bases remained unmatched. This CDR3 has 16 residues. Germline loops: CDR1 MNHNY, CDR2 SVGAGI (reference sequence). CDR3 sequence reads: CASSYLGQGRAGELFF. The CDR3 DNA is TGTGCCAGCAGTTACTTGGGACAGGGGAGGGCCGGGGAGCTGTTTTTT.

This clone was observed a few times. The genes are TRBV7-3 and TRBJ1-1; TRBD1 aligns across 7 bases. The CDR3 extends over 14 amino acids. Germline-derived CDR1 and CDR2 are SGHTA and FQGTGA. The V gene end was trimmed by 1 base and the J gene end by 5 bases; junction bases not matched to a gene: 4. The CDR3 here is CASSLKGGGTEAFF. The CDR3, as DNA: TGTGCCAGCAGCTTAAAAGGGGGCGGTACTGAAGCTTTCTTT.

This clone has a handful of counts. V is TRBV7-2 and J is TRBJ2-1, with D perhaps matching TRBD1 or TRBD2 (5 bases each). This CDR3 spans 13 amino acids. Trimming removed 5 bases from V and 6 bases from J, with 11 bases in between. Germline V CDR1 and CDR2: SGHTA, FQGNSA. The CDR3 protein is CASSPRDGNEQFF. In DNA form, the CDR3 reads TGTGCCAGCAGCCCTCGGGACGGCAATGAGCAGTTCTTC. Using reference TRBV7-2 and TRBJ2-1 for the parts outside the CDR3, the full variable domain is GAGVSQSPSNKVTEKGKDVELRCDPISGHTALYWYRQSLGQGLEFLIYFQGNSAPDKSGLPSDRFSAERTGGSVSTLTIQRTQQEDSAVYLCASSPRDGNEQFFGPGTRLTVL.

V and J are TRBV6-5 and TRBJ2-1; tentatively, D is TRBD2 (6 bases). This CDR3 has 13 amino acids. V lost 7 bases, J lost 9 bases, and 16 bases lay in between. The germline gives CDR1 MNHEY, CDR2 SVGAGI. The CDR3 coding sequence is TGTGCCAGCAAAGCGGGTATCGGTAGTGAGCAGTTCTTC. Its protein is CASKAGIGSEQFF.

CDR3 protein: CASSRPHQETQYF. The CDR3 DNA sequence: TGTGCCAGCAGTAGACCTCATCAAGAGACCCAGTACTTC. This chain connects TRBV6-5 to TRBJ2-5; D remains unclear. Germline V lookup: CDR1 MNHEY, CDR2 SVGAGI. The CDR3 has 13 amino acids. V lost 5 bases and J 2 bases, leaving 9 bases between the germline ends.

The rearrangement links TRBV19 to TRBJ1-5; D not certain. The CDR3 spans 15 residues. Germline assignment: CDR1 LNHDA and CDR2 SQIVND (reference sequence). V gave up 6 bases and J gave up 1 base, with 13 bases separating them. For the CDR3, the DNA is TGTGCCAGTAGAAAGGGTGCAGAGAGCAATCAGCCCCAGCATTTT. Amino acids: CASRKGAESNQPQHF.

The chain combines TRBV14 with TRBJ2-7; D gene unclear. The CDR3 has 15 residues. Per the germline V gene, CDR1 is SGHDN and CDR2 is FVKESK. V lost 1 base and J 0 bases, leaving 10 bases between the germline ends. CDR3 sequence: CASSQGMGSSYEQYF. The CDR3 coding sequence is TGTGCCAGCAGCCAAGGGATGGGATCCTCCTACGAGCAGTACTTC.

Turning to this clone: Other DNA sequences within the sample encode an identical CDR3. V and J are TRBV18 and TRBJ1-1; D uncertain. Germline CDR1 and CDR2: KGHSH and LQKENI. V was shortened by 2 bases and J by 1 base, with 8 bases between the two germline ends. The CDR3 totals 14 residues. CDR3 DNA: TGTGCCAGCTCACCAGCTCTTCAGAACACTGAAGCTTTCTTT. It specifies CASSPALQNTEAFF.

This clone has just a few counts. As DNA, the CDR3 is TGTGCCAGCAGCGGCACCTGGGGGCAAGGCTACACCTTC. Translated: CASSGTWGQGYTF. The chain is built from TRBV11-2 and TRBJ1-2; possible D gene TRBD1, 6 bases. V lost 5 bases and J lost 8, with 15 bases in between. Per the germline V gene, CDR1 is SGHAT and CDR2 is FQNNGV. The CDR3 loop spans 13 amino acids. The whole variable domain, filled in from reference TRBV11-2 and TRBJ1-2, reads EAGVAQSPRYKIIEKRQSVAFWCNPISGHATLYWYQQILGQGPKLLIQFQNNGVVDDSQLPKDRFSAERLKGVDSTLKIQPAKLEDSAVYLCASSGTWGQGYTFGSGTRLTVV.

The CDR3 bases are TGTGCCAGCAGCGTAGGACAGGGCTCTGGAAACACCATATATTTT. Encoded protein: CASSVGQGSGNTIYF. The chain has TRBV9 and TRBJ1-3, with 7 positions matching TRBD1. Germline values: CDR1 SGDLS, CDR2 YYNGEE. The V gene end was trimmed by 0 bases and the J gene end by 0 bases; junction bases not matched to a gene: 0. The CDR3 loop spans 15 amino acids. Variable domain in full (rest from reference TRBV9 and TRBJ1-3): DSGVTQTPKHLITATGQRVTLRCSPRSGDLSVYWYQQSLDQGLQFLIQYYNGEERAKGNILERFSAQQFPDLHSELNLSSLELGDSALYFCASSVGQGSGNTIYFGEGSWLTVV.

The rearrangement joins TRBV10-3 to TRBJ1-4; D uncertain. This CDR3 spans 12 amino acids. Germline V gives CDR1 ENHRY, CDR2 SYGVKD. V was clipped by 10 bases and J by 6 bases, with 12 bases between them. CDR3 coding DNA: TGTGCCACCTCAACCGATGATGAAAAACTGTTTTTT. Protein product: CATSTDDEKLFF.

DNA of the CDR3: TGTGCCAGCAGCCCCCCCGGACAGGGGTATGGCTACACCTTC. It codes for CASSPPGQGYGYTF. This chain joins TRBV7-9 and TRBJ1-2; the match to TRBD1 covers 9 bases. Per germline, CDR1 SEHNR and CDR2 FQNEAQ (reference sequence). The V segment lost 5 bases and the J segment 5 bases; nucleotides outside the gene matches: 6. The CDR3 sequence is 14 residues long.

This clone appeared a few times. The chain's CDR3 is CAWSVGGGNEKLFF. The CDR3 bases are TGTGCCTGGAGTGTGGGGGGAGGGAATGAAAAACTGTTTTTT. The V gene is TRBV30, the J gene TRBJ1-4; D perhaps matches TRBD1 (5 bases). The CDR3 runs to 14 residues. Looked up from germline, CDR1 is GTSNPN and CDR2 is SVGIG (reference sequence). With 0 bases removed from V and 5 bases from J, the gap between germline ends came to 10 bases.

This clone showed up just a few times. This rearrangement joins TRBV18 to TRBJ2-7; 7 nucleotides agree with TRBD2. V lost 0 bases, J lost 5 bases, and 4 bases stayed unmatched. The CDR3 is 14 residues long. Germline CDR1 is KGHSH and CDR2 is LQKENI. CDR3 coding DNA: TGTGCCAGCTCACCACCCGGACTAGGCGACGAGCAGTACTTC. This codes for CASSPPGLGDEQYF.

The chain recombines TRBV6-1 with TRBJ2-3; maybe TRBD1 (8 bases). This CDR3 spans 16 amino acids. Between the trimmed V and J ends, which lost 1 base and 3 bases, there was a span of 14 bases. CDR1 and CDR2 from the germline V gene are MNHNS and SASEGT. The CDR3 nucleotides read TGTGCCAGCAGTGAAGGAGCGGGACAGGTTACAGATACGCAGTATTTT. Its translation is CASSEGAGQVTDTQYF.

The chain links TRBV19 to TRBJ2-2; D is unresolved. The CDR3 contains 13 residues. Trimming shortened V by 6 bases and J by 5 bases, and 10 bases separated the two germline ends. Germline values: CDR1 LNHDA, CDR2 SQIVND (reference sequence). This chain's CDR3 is CASSVGWTGELFF. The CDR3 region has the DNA TGTGCCAGTAGCGTCGGTTGGACCGGGGAGCTGTTTTTT.

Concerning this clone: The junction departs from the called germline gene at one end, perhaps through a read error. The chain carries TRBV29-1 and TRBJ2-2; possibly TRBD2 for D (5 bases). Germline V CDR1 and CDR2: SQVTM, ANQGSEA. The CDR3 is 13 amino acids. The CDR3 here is CSVDIRGTEELFF. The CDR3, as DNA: TGCAGCGTTGATATCCGGGGAACCGAGGAGCTGTTTTTT.

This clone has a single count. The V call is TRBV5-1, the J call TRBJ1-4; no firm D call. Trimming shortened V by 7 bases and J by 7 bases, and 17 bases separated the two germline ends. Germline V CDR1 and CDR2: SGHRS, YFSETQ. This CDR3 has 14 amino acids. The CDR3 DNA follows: TGCGCCAGCGGTAGAGAGTGGTCCGGTGAAAAACTGTTTTTT. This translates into CASGREWSGEKLFF.

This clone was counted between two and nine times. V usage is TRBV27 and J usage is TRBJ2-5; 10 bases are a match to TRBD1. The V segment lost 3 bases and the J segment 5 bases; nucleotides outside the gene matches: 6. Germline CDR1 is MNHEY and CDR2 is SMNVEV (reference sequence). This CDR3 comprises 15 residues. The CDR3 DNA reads TGTGCCAGCAGTTTTCGACAGGGGGCAGAGGAGACCCAGTACTTC. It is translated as CASSFRQGAEETQYF.

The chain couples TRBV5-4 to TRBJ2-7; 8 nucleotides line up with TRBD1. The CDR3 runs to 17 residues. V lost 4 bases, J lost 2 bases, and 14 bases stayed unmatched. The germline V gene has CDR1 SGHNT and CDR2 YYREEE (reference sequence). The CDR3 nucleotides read TGTGCCAGCAGCCCTGATCCGGAACAGGGGGTCACCTACGAGCAGTACTTC. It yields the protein CASSPDPEQGVTYEQYF. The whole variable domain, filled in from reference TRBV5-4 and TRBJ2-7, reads ETGVTQSPTHLIKTRGQQVTLRCSSQSGHNTVSWYQQALGQGPQFIFQYYREEENGRGNFPPRFSGLQFPNYSSELNVNALELDDSALYLCASSPDPEQGVTYEQYFGPGTRLTVT.

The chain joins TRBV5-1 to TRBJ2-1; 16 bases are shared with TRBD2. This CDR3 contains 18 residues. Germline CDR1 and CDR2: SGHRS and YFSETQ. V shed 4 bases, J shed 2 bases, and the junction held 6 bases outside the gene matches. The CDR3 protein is CASSGGLAGGPTYNEQFF. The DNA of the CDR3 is TGCGCCAGCAGCGGGGGACTAGCGGGAGGGCCCACCTACAATGAGCAGTTCTTC.

CDR3 loop: CASSPIAGGNTGELFF. CDR3 in DNA: TGTGCCAGCAGTCCTATAGCGGGAGGGAACACCGGGGAGCTGTTTTTT. This chain uses TRBV7-9 with TRBJ2-2, with 10 positions matching TRBD2. After removal of 6 bases from V and 1 base from J, the junction contained 5 bases not matched to a gene. The CDR3 is 16 amino acids. Germline CDR1 SEHNR, CDR2 FQNEAQ (reference sequence). The full variable domain, rest sourced from reference TRBV7-9 and TRBJ2-2, is DTGVSQNPRHKITKRGQNVTFRCDPISEHNRLYWYRQTLGQGPEFLTYFQNEAQLEKSRLLSDRFSAERPKGSFSTLEIQRTEQGDSAMYLCASSPIAGGNTGELFFGEGSRLTVL.

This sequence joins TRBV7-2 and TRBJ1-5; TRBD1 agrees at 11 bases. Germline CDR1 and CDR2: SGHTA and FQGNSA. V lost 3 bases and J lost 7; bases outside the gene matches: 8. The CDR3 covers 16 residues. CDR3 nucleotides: TGTGCCAGCAGCTTGACCGGGACAGGGGGAAGACAGCCCCAGCATTTT. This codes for CASSLTGTGGRQPQHF.

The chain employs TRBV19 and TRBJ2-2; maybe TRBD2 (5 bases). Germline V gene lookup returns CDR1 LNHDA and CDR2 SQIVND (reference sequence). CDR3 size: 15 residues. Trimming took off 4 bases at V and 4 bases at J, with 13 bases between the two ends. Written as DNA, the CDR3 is TGTGCCAGTAGTAGCTACGGGAAATTCACCGGGGAGCTGTTTTTT. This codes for CASSSYGKFTGELFF.

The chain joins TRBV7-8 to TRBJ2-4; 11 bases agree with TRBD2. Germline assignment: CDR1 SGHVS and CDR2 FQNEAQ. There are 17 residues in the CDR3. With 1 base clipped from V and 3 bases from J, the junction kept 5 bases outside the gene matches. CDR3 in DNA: TGTGCCAGCAGCTTAGAACTAGCGGGAGTTGGCAAAAACATTCAGTACTTC. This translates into CASSLELAGVGKNIQYF.

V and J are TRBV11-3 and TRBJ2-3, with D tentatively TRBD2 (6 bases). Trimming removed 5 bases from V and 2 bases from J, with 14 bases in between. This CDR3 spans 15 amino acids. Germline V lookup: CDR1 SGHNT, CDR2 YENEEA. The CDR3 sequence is CASSPGVTDTDTQYF. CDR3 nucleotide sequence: TGTGCCAGCAGCCCGGGGGTCACGGACACAGATACGCAGTATTTT.

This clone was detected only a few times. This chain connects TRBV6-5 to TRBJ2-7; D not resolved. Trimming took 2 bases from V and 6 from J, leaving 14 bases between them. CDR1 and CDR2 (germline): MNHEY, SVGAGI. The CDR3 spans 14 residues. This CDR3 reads CASSYVDRESEQYF. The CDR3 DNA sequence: TGTGCCAGCAGTTACGTTGACCGTGAGTCCGAGCAGTACTTC.

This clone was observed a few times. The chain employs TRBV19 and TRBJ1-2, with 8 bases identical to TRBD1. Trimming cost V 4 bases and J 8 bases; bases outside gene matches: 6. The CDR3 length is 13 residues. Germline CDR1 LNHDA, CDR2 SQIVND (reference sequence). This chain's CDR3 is CASSTRTGQGYTF. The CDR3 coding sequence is TGTGCCAGTAGTACCCGGACAGGGCAAGGCTACACCTTC.